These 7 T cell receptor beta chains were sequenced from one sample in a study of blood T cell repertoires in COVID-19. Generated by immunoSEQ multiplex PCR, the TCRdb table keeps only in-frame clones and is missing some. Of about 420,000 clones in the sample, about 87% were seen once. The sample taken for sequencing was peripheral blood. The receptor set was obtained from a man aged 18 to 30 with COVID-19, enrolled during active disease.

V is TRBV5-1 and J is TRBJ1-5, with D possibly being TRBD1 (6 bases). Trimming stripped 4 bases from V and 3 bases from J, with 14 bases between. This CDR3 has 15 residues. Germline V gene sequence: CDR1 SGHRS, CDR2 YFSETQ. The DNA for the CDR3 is TGCGCCAGCAGCGCCGAGGGGGTTAACAATCAGCCCCAGCATTTT. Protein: CASSAEGVNNQPQHF.

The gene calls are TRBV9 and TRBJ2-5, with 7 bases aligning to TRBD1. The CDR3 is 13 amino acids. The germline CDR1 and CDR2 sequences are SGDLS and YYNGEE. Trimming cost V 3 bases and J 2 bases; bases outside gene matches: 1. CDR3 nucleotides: TGTGCCAGCAGCGGCAGGGGGCAAGAGACCCAGTACTTC. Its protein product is CASSGRGQETQYF.

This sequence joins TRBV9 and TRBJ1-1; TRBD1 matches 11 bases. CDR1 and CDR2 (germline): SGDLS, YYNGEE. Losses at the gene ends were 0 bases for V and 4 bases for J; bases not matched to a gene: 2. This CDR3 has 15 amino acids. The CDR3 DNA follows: TGTGCCAGCAGCGTAGTCGGGACAGGGGGCACTGAAGCTTTCTTT. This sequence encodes CASSVVGTGGTEAFF.

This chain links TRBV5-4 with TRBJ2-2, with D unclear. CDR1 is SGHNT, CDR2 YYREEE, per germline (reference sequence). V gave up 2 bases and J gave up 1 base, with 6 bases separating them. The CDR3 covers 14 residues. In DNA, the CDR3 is TGTGCCAGCAGCTTTTCAGGGAACACCGGGGAGCTGTTTTTT. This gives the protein CASSFSGNTGELFF.

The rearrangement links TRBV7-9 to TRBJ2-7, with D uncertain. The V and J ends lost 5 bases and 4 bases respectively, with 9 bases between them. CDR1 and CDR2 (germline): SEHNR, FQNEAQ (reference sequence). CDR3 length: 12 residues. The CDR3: CASSVDKYEQYF. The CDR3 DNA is TGTGCCAGCAGCGTCGACAAATACGAGCAGTACTTC. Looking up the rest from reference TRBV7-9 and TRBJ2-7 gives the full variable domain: DTGVSQNPRHKITKRGQNVTFRCDPISEHNRLYWYRQTLGQGPEFLTYFQNEAQLEKSRLLSDRFSAERPKGSFSTLEIQRTEQGDSAMYLCASSVDKYEQYFGPGTRLTVT.

CDR3 sequence: CASSLGRADGYTF. CDR3 coding DNA: TGTGCCAGCAGCCTGGGCAGGGCGGATGGCTACACCTTC. The chain carries TRBV7-2 and TRBJ1-2, with D possibly matching TRBD1 (5 bases). There are 13 residues in the CDR3. The V end lost 5 bases, the J end lost 6 bases, and 13 bases lay between the germline ends. CDR1 and CDR2 from the germline V gene are SGHTA and FQGNSA. Complete variable domain (other parts from reference TRBV7-2 and TRBJ1-2): GAGVSQSPSNKVTEKGKDVELRCDPISGHTALYWYRQSLGQGLEFLIYFQGNSAPDKSGLPSDRFSAERTGGSVSTLTIQRTQQEDSAVYLCASSLGRADGYTFGSGTRLTVV.

For the CDR3, the DNA is TGTGCCAGCATCGAACTATTCGCCAACACCGGGGAGCTGTTTTTT. This translates into CASIELFANTGELFF. The chain employs TRBV7-9 and TRBJ2-2; D not certain. The CDR3 runs to 15 residues. V gave up 7 bases and J gave up 2 bases, with 14 bases separating them. CDR1 SEHNR and CDR2 FQNEAQ come from the germline V gene (reference sequence).